This record concerns one TCR beta chain sequence. Germline assignment: CDR1 LGHDT and CDR2 YNNKEL (reference sequence). With 8 bases clipped from V and 2 bases from J, the junction kept 8 bases outside the gene matches. This CDR3 is 15 amino acids long. The source of the sample is a study of blood T cell repertoires in COVID-19. In the study overall: Acute and convalescent COVID-19 samples came from the United States, Italy and Spain.

The table came from immunoSEQ multiplex PCR; TCRdb's copy has only in-frame clones and leaves some out. The table shows over 85,000 clones, with roughly 87% occurring only once. While infection was still active, Seattle patients were enrolled and then followed longitudinally. This clonotype originated in a woman in her forties or fifties with COVID-19, enrolled during active disease. Source material: peripheral blood. The V call is TRBV3-1 (or the pseudogene TRBV3-2), the J call TRBJ2-1; 8 nucleotides align to TRBD1. The CDR3 region has the DNA TGTGCCAGCGAAAAAGGACAGGGCCCCTACAATGAGCAGTTCTTC. This gives the protein CASEKGQGPYNEQFF.